This TCR beta chain was captured in a study of CD8 T cells in ankylosing spondylitis. Germline V gene data show CDR1 as DFQATT and CDR2 as SNEGSKA (reference sequence). The V and J ends lost 3 bases and 0 bases, in that order; junction bases with no gene match: 4. This CDR3 spans 15 amino acids. TCRdb ran MiXCR on the 5' RACE reads and lists one entry per CDR3 protein. The sample lists about 160,000 distinct CDR3 sequences; approximately 9% were seen once. Only a few counts were recorded for this clonotype. This sequence joins TRBV20-1 and TRBJ2-1, with 8 bases matching TRBD2. This TCR was sampled from a female donor with ankylosing spondylitis or in good health (not recorded which). Sequencing input: blood, either unsorted or a sorted T cell fraction (not recorded which). The CDR3 DNA sequence: TGCAGTGCTAGGTCACTAGCGGACTCCTACAATGAGCAGTTCTTC. Translation gives CSARSLADSYNEQFF.